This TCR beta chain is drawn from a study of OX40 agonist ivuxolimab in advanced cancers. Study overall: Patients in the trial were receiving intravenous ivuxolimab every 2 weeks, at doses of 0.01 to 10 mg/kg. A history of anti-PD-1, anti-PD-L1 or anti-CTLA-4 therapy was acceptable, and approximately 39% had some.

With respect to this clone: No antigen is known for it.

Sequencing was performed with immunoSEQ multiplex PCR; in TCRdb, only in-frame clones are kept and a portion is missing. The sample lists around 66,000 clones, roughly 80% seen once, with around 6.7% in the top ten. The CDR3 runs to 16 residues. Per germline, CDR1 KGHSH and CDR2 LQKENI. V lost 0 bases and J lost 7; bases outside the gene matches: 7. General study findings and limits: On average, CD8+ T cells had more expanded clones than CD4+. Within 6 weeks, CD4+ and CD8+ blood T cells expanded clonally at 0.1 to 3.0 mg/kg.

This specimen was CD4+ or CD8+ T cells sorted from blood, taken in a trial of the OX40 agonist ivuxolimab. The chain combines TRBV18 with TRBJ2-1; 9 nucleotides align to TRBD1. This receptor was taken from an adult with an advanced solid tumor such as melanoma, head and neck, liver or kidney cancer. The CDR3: CASSPPVQGARNEQFF. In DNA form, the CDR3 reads TGTGCCAGCTCACCACCGGTACAGGGGGCGCGTAATGAGCAGTTCTTC.